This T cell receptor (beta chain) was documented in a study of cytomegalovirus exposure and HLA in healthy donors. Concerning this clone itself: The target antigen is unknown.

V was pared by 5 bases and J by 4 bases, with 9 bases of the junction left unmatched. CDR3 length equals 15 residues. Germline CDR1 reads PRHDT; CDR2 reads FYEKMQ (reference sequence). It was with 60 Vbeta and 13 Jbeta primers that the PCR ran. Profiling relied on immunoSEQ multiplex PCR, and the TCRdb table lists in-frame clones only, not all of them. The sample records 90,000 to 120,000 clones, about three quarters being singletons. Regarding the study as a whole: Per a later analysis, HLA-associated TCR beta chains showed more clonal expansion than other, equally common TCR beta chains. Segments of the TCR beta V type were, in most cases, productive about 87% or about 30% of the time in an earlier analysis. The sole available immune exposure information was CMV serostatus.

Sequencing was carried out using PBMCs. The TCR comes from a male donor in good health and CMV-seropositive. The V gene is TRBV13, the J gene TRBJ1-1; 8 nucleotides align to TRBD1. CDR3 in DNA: TGTGCCAGCAGCCCCCGACAGGGGATGGGCACTGAAGCTTTCTTT. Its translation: CASSPRQGMGTEAFF.